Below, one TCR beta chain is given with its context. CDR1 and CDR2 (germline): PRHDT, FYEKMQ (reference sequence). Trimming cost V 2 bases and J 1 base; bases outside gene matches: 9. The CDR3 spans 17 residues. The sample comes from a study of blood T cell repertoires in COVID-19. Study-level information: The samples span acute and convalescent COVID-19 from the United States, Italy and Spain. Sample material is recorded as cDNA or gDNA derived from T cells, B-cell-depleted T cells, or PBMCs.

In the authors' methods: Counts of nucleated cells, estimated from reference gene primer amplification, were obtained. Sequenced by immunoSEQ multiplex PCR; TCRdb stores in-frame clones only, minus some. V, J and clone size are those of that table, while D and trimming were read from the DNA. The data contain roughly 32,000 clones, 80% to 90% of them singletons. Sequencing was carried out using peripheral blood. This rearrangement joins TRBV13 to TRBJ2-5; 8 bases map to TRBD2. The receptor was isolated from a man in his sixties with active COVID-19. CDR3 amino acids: CASSLSGWSGGQETQYF. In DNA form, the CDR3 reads TGTGCCAGCAGCTTATCGGGTTGGAGCGGGGGCCAAGAGACCCAGTACTTC.